This T cell receptor (beta chain) was identified during a study of T cell responses to AZD1222 COVID-19 vaccine. Study-level results: White British people made up most donors, females outnumbered males, and clonal diversity was possibly underestimated. Repertoires were sampled only after the peak T cell response. A rise in Spike-specific TCR breadth and depth followed two AZD1222 doses.

A remark on this clone: The antigen is not known.

Some clones are missing from TCRdb's copy, which holds only in-frame ones; the method was immunoSEQ multiplex PCR. The table shows more than 100,000 clones, with roughly 90% occurring only once. Germline assignment: CDR1 LGHDT and CDR2 YNNKEL (reference sequence). V was clipped by 2 bases and J by 1 base, with 9 bases between them. The CDR3 spans 16 residues. The J gene is TRBJ1-6, the V gene TRBV3-1 (or the pseudogene TRBV3-2); D is uncertain. The receptor was isolated from an adult in good health. The sample in question was peripheral blood, obtained on day 0 of AZD1222 vaccination. The CDR3 spells CASSQRAGSYNSPLHF. For the CDR3, the DNA is TGTGCCAGCAGCCAACGGGCAGGATCCTATAATTCACCCCTCCACTTT.